This note documents a single T cell receptor (beta chain) sequence. Antigen specificity is unknown. PCR primers comprised 60 Vbeta and 13 Jbeta primers. Clones were read by immunoSEQ multiplex PCR, and TCRdb kept only the in-frame ones, dropping some. The table includes approximately 140,000 clones, roughly 73% detected once. V was clipped by 3 bases and J by 5 bases; unmatched bases: 10. Germline CDR1 is MNHEY and CDR2 is SMNVEV (reference sequence). The CDR3 covers 16 residues. The data derive from a study of cytomegalovirus exposure and HLA in healthy donors. Whole-study findings and limits: In an earlier analysis, productive rearrangement rates for most beta V segments clustered near 87% or 30%. Another analysis was done later, and it associated approximately 15,000 TCR beta sequences with HLA alleles at 0.05 false discovery rate. Altogether, around 160 TCR beta chains were recorded as cytomegalovirus-associated.

The TCR originated in a man in his forties in good health and CMV-seronegative. Sequencing used PBMCs. This chain joins TRBV27 and TRBJ2-3, with TRBD2 identical over 8 bases. The CDR3 region is CASSLGAGAPIDTQYF. Written as DNA, the CDR3 is TGTGCCAGCAGTTTGGGAGCGGGGGCCCCGATAGATACGCAGTATTTT.